These T cell receptor beta chains were read from a single sample in a study of regulatory T cells in long-lasting Graves disease. TCRdb reprocessed the multiplex PCR reads via MiXCR and lists one record per CDR3 protein. The sample has hundreds of thousands of distinct CDR3 sequences, 13% seen once. These sequences were also reported in another study, on T cells in Graves' hyperthyroidism and ophthalmopathy.

Sequences were derived from peripheral blood mononuclear cells (PBMCs), sampled at new diagnosis, from a patient treated with antithyroid drugs. The receptor set was obtained from a man aged 25 to 45 with Graves disease. CDR3s include the opening cysteine and the closing phenylalanine or tryptophan. Each record gives: clone size, J gene, D gene, V gene, CDR3 length, CDR3 protein, CDR3 DNA. D genes are given only for firm matches. A clone size is listed for some rows: how often the clone was seen (once, few, many), or a class if it is expanded.

size: NA; J: TRBJ1-1; D: TRBD1; V: TRBV18; length: 12; CDR3: CASSSRTGDAFF; DNA: TGTGCCAGCTCATCCAGGACAGGGGACGCTTTCTTT
size: many; J: TRBJ1-3; D: TRBD1; V: TRBV12-5; length: 14; CDR3: CASALDRVGNTIYF; DNA: TGTGCTAGTGCCCTAGACAGGGTCGGAAACACCATATATTTT
size: many; J: TRBJ2-1; D: TRBD2; V: TRBV20-1; length: 21; CDR3: CSASEVLAGGQTHSSYNEQFF; DNA: TGCAGTGCTAGCGAGGTACTAGCGGGAGGCCAGACCCATTCTTCCTACAATGAGCAGTTCTTC
size: many; J: TRBJ1-1; D: NA; V: TRBV5-1; length: 14; CDR3: CASSLGWAQAEAFF; DNA: TGCGCCAGCAGCTTGGGCTGGGCGCAGGCTGAAGCTTTCTTT
size: NA; J: TRBJ2-3; D: NA; V: TRBV5-1; length: 16; CDR3: CASSLYNDRYTDTQYF; DNA: TGCGCCAGCAGCCTTTATAATGACAGGTACACAGATACGCAGTATTTT
size: once; J: TRBJ2-7; D: NA; V: TRBV5-6; length: 13; CDR3: CASSLLRGYEQYF; DNA: TGTGCCAGCAGCTTGTTAAGGGGCTACGAGCAGTACTTC
size: many; J: TRBJ2-1; D: NA; V: TRBV6-2/TRBV6-3; length: 12; CDR3: CASRRTLIEQFF; DNA: TGTGCCAGCAGGCGGACATTGATTGAGCAGTTCTTC
size: many; J: TRBJ2-7; D: NA; V: TRBV5-1; length: 13; CDR3: CASSLWADHEQYF; DNA: TGCGCCAGCAGCTTGTGGGCCGACCACGAGCAGTACTTC
size: few; J: TRBJ1-4; D: NA; V: TRBV5-1; length: 16; CDR3: CASSLRPVLENEKLFF; DNA: TGCGCCAGCAGCTTACGACCCGTCCTGGAAAATGAAAAACTGTTTTTT
size: few; J: TRBJ2-2; D: NA; V: TRBV3-1; length: 14; CDR3: CASSGSPNTGELFF; DNA: TGTGCCAGCAGCGGAAGCCCGAACACCGGGGAGCTGTTTTTT
size: few; J: TRBJ2-5; D: TRBD2; V: TRBV11-3; length: 16; CDR3: CASSLGTSGSQGDQYF; DNA: TGTGCCAGCAGCCTGGGGACTAGCGGGAGCCAAGGGGACCAGTACTTC
size: NA; J: TRBJ2-2; D: TRBD1; V: TRBV29-1; length: 14; CDR3: CSVERDRAGGELFF; DNA: TGCAGCGTTGAAAGGGACAGGGCAGGCGGGGAGCTGTTTTTT
size: many; J: TRBJ2-7; D: TRBD1; V: TRBV10-3; length: 14; CDR3: CAINPGQGGYEQYF; DNA: TGTGCCATCAATCCCGGACAGGGAGGATACGAGCAGTACTTC
size: many; J: TRBJ1-1; D: NA; V: TRBV15; length: 15; CDR3: CATTKGRGMNTEAFF; DNA: TGTGCCACTACAAAAGGACGGGGGATGAACACTGAAGCTTTCTTT
size: many; J: TRBJ1-4; D: NA; V: TRBV3-1; length: 12; CDR3: CASSQTGGKLFF; DNA: TGTGCCAGCAGCCAAACCGGGGGTAAACTGTTTTTT
size: few; J: TRBJ2-1; D: NA; V: TRBV12-3/TRBV12-4; length: 13; CDR3: CAGSFLADNEQFF; DNA: NA
size: NA; J: TRBJ2-2; D: TRBD1; V: TRBV19; length: 15; CDR3: CASSISGGLTGELFF; DNA: TGTGCCAGTAGTATTTCAGGGGGCCTAACCGGGGAGCTGTTTTTT
size: many; J: TRBJ2-7; D: NA; V: TRBV20-1; length: 11; CDR3: CSASGSYEQYF; DNA: TGCAGTGCATCGGGGTCGTACGAGCAGTACTTC
size: many; J: TRBJ1-2; D: NA; V: TRBV12-3/TRBV12-4; length: 11; CDR3: CASSSRSGYTF; DNA: TGTGCCAGCAGCTCGAGGAGCGGCTACACCTTC
size: few; J: TRBJ1-2; D: NA; V: TRBV5-5; length: 16; CDR3: CASSLGAPTTNYGYTF; DNA: TGTGCCAGCAGCTTGGGGGCTCCGACTACTAACTATGGCTACACCTTC
size: NA; J: TRBJ1-4; D: NA; V: TRBV27; length: 15; CDR3: CASSFAAGPNEKLFF; DNA: TGTGCCAGCAGTTTTGCCGCGGGCCCCAATGAAAAACTGTTTTTT
size: many; J: TRBJ2-5; D: TRBD2; V: TRBV12-3/TRBV12-4; length: 14; CDR3: CASSLLAEPETQYF; DNA: TGTGCCAGCAGTTTACTAGCGGAGCCCGAGACCCAGTACTTC
size: many; J: TRBJ2-2; D: NA; V: TRBV6-5; length: 15; CDR3: CASSSWDKYTGELFF; DNA: TGTGCCAGCAGTTCATGGGACAAATACACCGGGGAGCTGTTTTTT
size: once; J: TRBJ2-5; D: TRBD1; V: TRBV18; length: 16; CDR3: CASSPADRGPPGAQYF; DNA: TGTGCCAGCTCACCAGCGGACAGGGGCCCGCCCGGGGCCCAGTACTTC
size: few; J: TRBJ2-7; D: TRBD2; V: TRBV25-1; length: 15; CDR3: CASSEKGLLPREQYF; DNA: TGTGCCAGCAGTGAAAAGGGACTACTTCCTCGGGAGCAGTACTTC
size: many; J: TRBJ2-2; D: NA; V: TRBV24-1; length: 13; CDR3: CATSDFRDGELFF; DNA: TGTGCCACCAGTGATTTCCGGGACGGGGAGCTGTTTTTT
size: many; J: TRBJ2-2; D: NA; V: TRBV30; length: 15; CDR3: CAWTRESANTGELFF; DNA: TGTGCCTGGACGCGGGAATCTGCGAACACCGGGGAGCTGTTTTTT
size: NA; J: TRBJ2-7; D: TRBD1; V: TRBV24-1; length: 18; CDR3: CATSDHAKRGTGVYEQYF; DNA: TGTGCCACCAGTGACCATGCGAAGAGAGGGACAGGGGTCTACGAGCAGTACTTC
size: many; J: TRBJ2-7; D: NA; V: TRBV5-1; length: 13; CDR3: CASSFVSSYEQYF; DNA: TGTGCCAGCAGCTTCGTAAGCTCCTACGAGCAGTACTTC
size: few; J: TRBJ1-2; D: NA; V: TRBV14; length: 13; CDR3: CASSAQDPLGYTF; DNA: TGTGCCAGCAGCGCCCAGGACCCTCTTGGCTACACCTTC
size: few; J: TRBJ2-1; D: TRBD2; V: TRBV15; length: 16; CDR3: CATSRVGLAAANEQFF; DNA: TGTGCCACCAGCAGAGTAGGTCTAGCGGCGGCGAATGAGCAGTTCTTC
size: many; J: TRBJ2-4; D: TRBD1; V: TRBV7-9; length: 17; CDR3: CASSQYRGERTKNIQYF; DNA: TGTGCCAGCAGCCAATACAGGGGAGAGAGGACCAAAAACATTCAGTACTTC
size: few; J: TRBJ2-1; D: TRBD2; V: TRBV20-1; length: 14; CDR3: CSVTSGASYNEQFF; DNA: TGCAGTGTGACTAGCGGGGCCTCCTACAATGAGCAGTTCTTC
size: many; J: TRBJ1-2; D: NA; V: TRBV6-1; length: 12; CDR3: CASTQASGGYTF; DNA: TGTGCCAGCACCCAGGCTAGTGGTGGCTACACCTTC
size: few; J: TRBJ2-7; D: NA; V: TRBV3-1; length: 15; CDR3: CASSQGERWDYEQYF; DNA: TGTGCCAGCAGCCAAGGAGAGCGGTGGGACTACGAGCAGTACTTC
size: many; J: TRBJ1-4; D: NA; V: TRBV10-3; length: 14; CDR3: CAISSGGNNEKLFF; DNA: TGTGCCATCAGCTCCGGGGGGAATAATGAAAAACTGTTTTTT
size: few; J: TRBJ1-4; D: NA; V: TRBV6-1; length: 14; CDR3: CASSLGLLNEKLFF; DNA: TGTGCCAGCTCGCTGGGACTGCTGAATGAAAAACTGTTTTTT
size: many; J: TRBJ2-3; D: NA; V: TRBV12-3/TRBV12-4; length: 14; CDR3: CASAKVKDLDTQYF; DNA: TGTGCCAGCGCCAAGGTGAAGGACCTGGATACGCAGTATTTT
size: few; J: TRBJ2-5; D: TRBD2; V: TRBV19; length: 15; CDR3: CASKNRLAGQETQYF; DNA: TGTGCCAGTAAGAATAGACTAGCGGGACAAGAGACCCAGTACTTC
size: many; J: TRBJ1-2; D: NA; V: TRBV28; length: 14; CDR3: CASSFGREHYGYTF; DNA: TGTGCCAGCAGTTTCGGTAGGGAACACTATGGCTACACCTTC
size: few; J: TRBJ2-3; D: TRBD2; V: TRBV7-9; length: 17; CDR3: CASSSAPSGRRFDTQYF; DNA: TGTGCCAGCAGCAGTGCCCCTAGCGGGCGACGATTCGATACGCAGTATTTT
size: many; J: TRBJ2-7; D: NA; V: TRBV12-3/TRBV12-4; length: 13; CDR3: CASTPGPNYEQYF; DNA: TGTGCCAGCACCCCCGGGCCCAACTACGAGCAGTACTTC